This T cell receptor (beta chain) was profiled in a study of control samples from healthy donors and cancer patients. The CDR3 is made up of 16 amino acids. Germline V gene lookup returns CDR1 MNHNS and CDR2 SASEGT. Trimming shortened V by 1 base and J by 8 bases, and 15 bases separated the two germline ends. Here immunoSEQ multiplex PCR was the method, and the copy in TCRdb shows in-frame clones only, minus some. The sample shows 100,000 to 110,000 clones, roughly 84% of them seen only once. This rearrangement joins TRBV6-1 to TRBJ1-6; D is unresolved. Sequenced material: blood. This sequence originates from a woman aged 50 to 65 in good health. Written as DNA, the CDR3 is TGTGCCAGCAGTGAAGGCAGGTTATTCGGGGATTCACCCCTCCACTTT. Amino acid sequence: CASSEGRLFGDSPLHF.